What follows is one TCR beta chain and its context. Each donor had around 9.8 milliliters of peripheral blood drawn. The V end was cut by 3 bases, the J end by 3 bases, with 6 bases between. Germline CDR1 reads SQVTM; CDR2 reads ANQGSEA. The CDR3 is 12 amino acids. This sample is drawn from a study of blood T cells in healthy people across ages. Then a second PCR, running roughly 7 to 11 cycles, was carried out with a sample-barcoded 5' primer and a J-beta primer mix. In TCRdb, the 5' RACE reads were re-called with MiXCR into one record per CDR3 protein. Of 650,000 to 950,000 distinct CDR3 sequences in the sample, under 55% were seen once.

The rearrangement uses TRBV29-1 and TRBJ2-1; a weak D match, TRBD2 (5 bases). The sequencing input was blood. The TCR was taken from a man between 60 and 75 years old in good health. DNA of the CDR3: TGCAGCGTTGAGGGAGACTACAATGAGCAGTTCTTC. Protein product: CSVEGDYNEQFF.